Sequencing of this T cell receptor (beta chain) was carried out in a study of blood T cell repertoires in COVID-19. CDR3 length: 14 amino acids. V was clipped by 8 bases and J by 5 bases; unmatched bases: 4. From germline, CDR1 is MDHEN and CDR2 SYDVKM. The table came from immunoSEQ multiplex PCR; TCRdb's copy has only in-frame clones and leaves some out. The sample has approximately 65,000 clones; about 81% are singletons. In this sample, this clone turned up a few times. The TCR originated in a man older than 75 with acute or convalescent COVID-19. The sequenced sample was peripheral blood. This chain uses TRBV28 with TRBJ1-6; TRBD1 matches at 9 bases. The CDR3 DNA reads TGTGCCAGCTCCTGGGACAGGGATAATTCACCCCTCCACTTT. This sequence encodes CASSWDRDNSPLHF.